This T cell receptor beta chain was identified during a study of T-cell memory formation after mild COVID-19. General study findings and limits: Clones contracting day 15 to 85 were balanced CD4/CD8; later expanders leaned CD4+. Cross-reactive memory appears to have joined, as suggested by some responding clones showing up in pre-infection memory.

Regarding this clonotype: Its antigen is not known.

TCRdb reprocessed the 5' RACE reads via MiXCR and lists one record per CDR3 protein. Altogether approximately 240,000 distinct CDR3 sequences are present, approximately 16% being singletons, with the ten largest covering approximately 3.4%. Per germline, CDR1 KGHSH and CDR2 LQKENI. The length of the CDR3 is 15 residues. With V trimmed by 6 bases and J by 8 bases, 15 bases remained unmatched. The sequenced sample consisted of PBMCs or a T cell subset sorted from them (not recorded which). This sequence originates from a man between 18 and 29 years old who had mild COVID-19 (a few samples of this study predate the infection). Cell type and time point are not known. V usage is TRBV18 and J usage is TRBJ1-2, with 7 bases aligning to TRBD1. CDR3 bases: TGTGCCAGCTCTTACGACAGGGACTTTCCTCACGGCTACACCTTC. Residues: CASSYDRDFPHGYTF.